This TCR delta chain was retrieved from a study of Vδ1+ human thymocytes. This clone was found a few times. No antigen is known for it. RNA was extracted from the cells and then reverse transcribed. CDR3 amplicons came from multiplex PCR with pooled V-gene forward and constant-region reverse primers. TCRdb fed the multiplex PCR reads to CATT. The top ten clones hold approximately 1% of a sample with fewer than 30,000 delta-chain clones, under 8.5% of them seen once. Study-wide points: In the thymus, TRG and TRD repertoires looked highly polyclonal with Gaussian CDR3 lengths. The authors advised highly purified populations and single-cell validation. Unlike peripheral blood Vdelta1+ controls, thymic delta-chain sequences included about 20% Vdelta2 and few Vdelta3.

Per the germline V gene, CDR1 is TSWWSYY and CDR2 is QGS. V lost 2 bases, J lost 0 bases, and 19 bases lay in between. This CDR3 is 18 amino acids long. The sorted cells were CD3+ Vdelta1+ Vdelta2- thymocytes from alphabeta-depleted thymus. The sample comprised Vdelta1+ gamma-delta thymocytes from the thymus. Indicated subset: FACS-sorted CD3+ TCRalphabeta- TCRVdelta1+ TCRVdelta2- thymocytes. The V call is TRDV1, the J call TRDJ1, with D tentatively TRDD3 (5 bases). The origin of this receptor is a girl less than two years old who had congenital heart surgery. CDR3 sequence: CALGEFVSWGPYTDKLIF. CDR3 sequence (DNA): TGTGCTCTTGGGGAATTTGTATCGTGGGGACCGTACACCGATAAACTCATCTTT.